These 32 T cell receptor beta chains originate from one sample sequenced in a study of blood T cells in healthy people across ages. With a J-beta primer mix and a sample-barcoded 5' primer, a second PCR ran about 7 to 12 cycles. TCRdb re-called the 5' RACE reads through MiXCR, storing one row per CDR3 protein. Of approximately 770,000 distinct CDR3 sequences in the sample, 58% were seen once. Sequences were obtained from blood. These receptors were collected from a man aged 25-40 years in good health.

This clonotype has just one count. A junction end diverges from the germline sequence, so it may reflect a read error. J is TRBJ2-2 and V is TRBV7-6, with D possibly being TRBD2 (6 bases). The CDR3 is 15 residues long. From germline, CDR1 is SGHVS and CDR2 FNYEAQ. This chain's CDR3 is CASSLVDTTTGGLFF. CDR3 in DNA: TGTGCCAGCAGCTTAGTTGACACCACCACCGGGGGGCTGTTTTTT.

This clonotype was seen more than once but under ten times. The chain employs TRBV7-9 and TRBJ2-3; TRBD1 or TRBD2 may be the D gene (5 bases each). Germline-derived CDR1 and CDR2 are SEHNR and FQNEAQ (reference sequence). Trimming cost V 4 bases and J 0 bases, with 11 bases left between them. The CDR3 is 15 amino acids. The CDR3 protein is CASSSRDRSTDTQYF. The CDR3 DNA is TGTGCCAGCAGCTCCCGGGACCGAAGCACAGATACGCAGTATTTT. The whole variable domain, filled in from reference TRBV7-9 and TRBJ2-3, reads DTGVSQNPRHKITKRGQNVTFRCDPISEHNRLYWYRQTLGQGPEFLTYFQNEAQLEKSRLLSDRFSAERPKGSFSTLEIQRTEQGDSAMYLCASSSRDRSTDTQYFGPGTRLTVL.

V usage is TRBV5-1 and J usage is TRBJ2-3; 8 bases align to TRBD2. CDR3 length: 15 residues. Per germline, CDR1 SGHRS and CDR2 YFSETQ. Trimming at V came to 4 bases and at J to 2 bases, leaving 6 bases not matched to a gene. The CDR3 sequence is CASSISGVDTDTQYF. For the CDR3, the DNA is TGCGCCAGCAGCATTAGCGGGGTTGACACAGATACGCAGTATTTT.

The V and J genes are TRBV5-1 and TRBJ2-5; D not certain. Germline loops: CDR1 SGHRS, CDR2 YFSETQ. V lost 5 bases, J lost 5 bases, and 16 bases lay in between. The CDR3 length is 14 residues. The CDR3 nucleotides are TGCGCCAGCAGGCCGGGTTGGAGCTTGGAGACCCAGTACTTC. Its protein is CASRPGWSLETQYF.

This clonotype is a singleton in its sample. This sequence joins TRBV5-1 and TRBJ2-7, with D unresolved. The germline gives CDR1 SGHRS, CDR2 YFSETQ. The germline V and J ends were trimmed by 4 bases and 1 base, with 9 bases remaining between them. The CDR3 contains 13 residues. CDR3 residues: CASSMEQSYEQYF. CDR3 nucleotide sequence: TGCGCCAGCAGCATGGAGCAGTCCTACGAGCAGTACTTC.

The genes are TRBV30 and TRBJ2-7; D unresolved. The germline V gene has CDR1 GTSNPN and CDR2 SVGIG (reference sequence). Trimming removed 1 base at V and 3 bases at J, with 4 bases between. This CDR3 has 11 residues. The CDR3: CAWSALYEQYF. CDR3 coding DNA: TGTGCCTGGAGTGCCCTCTACGAGCAGTACTTC.

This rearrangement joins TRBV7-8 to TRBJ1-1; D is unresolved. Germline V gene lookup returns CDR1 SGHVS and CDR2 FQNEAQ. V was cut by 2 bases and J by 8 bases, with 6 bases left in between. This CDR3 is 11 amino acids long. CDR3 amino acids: CASSLKGEAFF. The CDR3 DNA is TGTGCCAGCAGCTTAAAAGGAGAAGCTTTCTTT.

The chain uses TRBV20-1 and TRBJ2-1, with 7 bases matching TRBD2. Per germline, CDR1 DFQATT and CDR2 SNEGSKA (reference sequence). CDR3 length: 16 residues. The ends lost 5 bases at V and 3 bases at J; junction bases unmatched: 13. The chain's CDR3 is CSALPPSLASYNEQFF. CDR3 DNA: TGCAGTGCTCTTCCTCCCTCACTAGCGAGCTACAATGAGCAGTTCTTC.

The CDR3: CASSGLAGAYWSLDNEQFF. CDR3 DNA sequence: TGCGCCAGCAGTGGACTAGCGGGAGCCTATTGGTCGTTGGACAATGAGCAGTTCTTC. J is TRBJ2-1 and V is TRBV5-1; 13 positions match TRBD2. The CDR3 runs 19 residues. Germline CDR1 reads SGHRS; CDR2 reads YFSETQ. Trimming at V came to 5 bases and at J to 5 bases, leaving 16 bases not matched to a gene.

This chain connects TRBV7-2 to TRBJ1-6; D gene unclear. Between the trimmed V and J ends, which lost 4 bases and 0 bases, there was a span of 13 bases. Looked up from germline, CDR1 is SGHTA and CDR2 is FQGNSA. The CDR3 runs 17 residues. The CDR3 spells CASSSPLAGSYNSPLHF. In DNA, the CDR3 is TGTGCCAGCAGCTCACCGCTGGCGGGCTCCTATAATTCACCCCTCCACTTT.

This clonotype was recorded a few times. CDR3 in DNA: TGTGCCAGCAGCGTCGGACAGGTTGCAGATACGCAGTATTTT. It specifies CASSVGQVADTQYF. This chain links TRBV7-9 with TRBJ2-3; 7 bases are a match to TRBD1. The CDR3 length is 14 residues. Trimming cost V 5 bases and J 4 bases; bases outside gene matches: 6. CDR1 and CDR2 (germline): SEHNR, FQNEAQ (reference sequence).

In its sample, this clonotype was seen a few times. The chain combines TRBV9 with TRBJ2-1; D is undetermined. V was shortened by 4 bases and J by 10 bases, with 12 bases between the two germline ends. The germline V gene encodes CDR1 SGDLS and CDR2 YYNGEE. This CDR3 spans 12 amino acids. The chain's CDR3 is CASSYQSDEQFF. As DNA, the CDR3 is TGTGCCAGCAGCTACCAATCGGACGAGCAGTTCTTC.

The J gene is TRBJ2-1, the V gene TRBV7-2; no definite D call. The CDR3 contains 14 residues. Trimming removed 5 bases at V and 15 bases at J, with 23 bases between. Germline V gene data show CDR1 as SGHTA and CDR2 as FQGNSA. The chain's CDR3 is CASSRTILRDSPFF. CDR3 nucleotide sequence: TGTGCCAGCAGCCGTACGATACTTAGGGATTCCCCGTTCTTC.

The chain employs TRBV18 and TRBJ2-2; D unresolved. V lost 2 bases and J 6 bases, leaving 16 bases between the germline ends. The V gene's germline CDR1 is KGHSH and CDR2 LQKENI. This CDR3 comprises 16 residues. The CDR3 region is CASSPFDDLYSGELFF. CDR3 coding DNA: TGTGCCAGCTCACCATTCGACGACCTATATTCCGGGGAGCTGTTTTTT.

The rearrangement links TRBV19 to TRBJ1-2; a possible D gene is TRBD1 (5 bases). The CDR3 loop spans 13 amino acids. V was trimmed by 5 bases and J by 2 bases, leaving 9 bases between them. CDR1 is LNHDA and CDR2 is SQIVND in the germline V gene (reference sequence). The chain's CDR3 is CASSRKGNYGYTF. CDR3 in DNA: TGTGCCAGTAGTCGGAAGGGGAACTATGGCTACACCTTC.

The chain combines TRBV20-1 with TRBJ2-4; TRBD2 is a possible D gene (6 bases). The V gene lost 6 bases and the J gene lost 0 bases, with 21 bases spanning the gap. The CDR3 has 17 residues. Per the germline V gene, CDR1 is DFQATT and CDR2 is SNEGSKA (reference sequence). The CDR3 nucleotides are TGCAGTGCGCGCCCGGGCGGGATCAATCTAGCCAAAAACATTCAGTACTTC. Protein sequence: CSARPGGINLAKNIQYF.

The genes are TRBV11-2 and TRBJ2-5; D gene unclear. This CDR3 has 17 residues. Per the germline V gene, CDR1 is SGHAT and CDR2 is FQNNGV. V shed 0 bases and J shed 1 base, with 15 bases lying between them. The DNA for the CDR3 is TGTGCCAGCAGCTTAGATTTCAACGCGGCTAGCCAAGAGACCCAGTACTTC. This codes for CASSLDFNAASQETQYF.

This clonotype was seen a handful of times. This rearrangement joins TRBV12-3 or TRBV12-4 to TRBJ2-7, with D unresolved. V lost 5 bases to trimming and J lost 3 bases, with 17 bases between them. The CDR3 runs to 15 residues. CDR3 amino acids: CASSGNDRVYYEQYF. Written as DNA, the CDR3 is TGTGCCAGCAGTGGAAATGACCGGGTTTACTACGAGCAGTACTTC.

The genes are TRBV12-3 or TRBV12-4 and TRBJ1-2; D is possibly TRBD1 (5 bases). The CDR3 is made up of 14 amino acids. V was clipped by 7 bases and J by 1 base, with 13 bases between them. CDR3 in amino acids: CASTRGTVNYGYTF. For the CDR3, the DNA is TGTGCCAGCACCCGGGGGACCGTTAACTATGGCTACACCTTC.

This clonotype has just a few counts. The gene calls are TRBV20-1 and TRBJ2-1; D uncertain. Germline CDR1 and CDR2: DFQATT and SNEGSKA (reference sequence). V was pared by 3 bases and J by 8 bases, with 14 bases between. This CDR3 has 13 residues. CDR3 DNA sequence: TGCAGTGCTAGTGCCCCCCCGTCCGATGAGCAGTTCTTC. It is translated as CSASAPPSDEQFF.

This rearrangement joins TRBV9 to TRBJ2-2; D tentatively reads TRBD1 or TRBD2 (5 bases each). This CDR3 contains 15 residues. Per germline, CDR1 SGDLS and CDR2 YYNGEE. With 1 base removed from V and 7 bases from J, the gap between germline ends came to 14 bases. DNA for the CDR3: TGTGCCAGCAGCGTATCGGGGCAGTCGGACGGGGAGCTGTTTTTT. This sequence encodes CASSVSGQSDGELFF. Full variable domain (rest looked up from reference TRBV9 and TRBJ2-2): DSGVTQTPKHLITATGQRVTLRCSPRSGDLSVYWYQQSLDQGLQFLIQYYNGEERAKGNILERFSAQQFPDLHSELNLSSLELGDSALYFCASSVSGQSDGELFFGEGSRLTVL.

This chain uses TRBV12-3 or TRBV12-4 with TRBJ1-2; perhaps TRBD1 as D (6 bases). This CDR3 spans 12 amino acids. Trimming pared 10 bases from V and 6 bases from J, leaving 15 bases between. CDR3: CATMWGGHGYTF. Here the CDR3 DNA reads TGTGCCACCATGTGGGGGGGGCATGGCTACACCTTC.

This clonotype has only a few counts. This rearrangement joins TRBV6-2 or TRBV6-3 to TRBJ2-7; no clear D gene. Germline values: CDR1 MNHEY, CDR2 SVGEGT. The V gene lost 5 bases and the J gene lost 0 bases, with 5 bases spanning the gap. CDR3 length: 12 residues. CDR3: CASSKSSYEQYF. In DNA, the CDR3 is TGTGCCAGCAGTAAGAGCTCCTACGAGCAGTACTTC.

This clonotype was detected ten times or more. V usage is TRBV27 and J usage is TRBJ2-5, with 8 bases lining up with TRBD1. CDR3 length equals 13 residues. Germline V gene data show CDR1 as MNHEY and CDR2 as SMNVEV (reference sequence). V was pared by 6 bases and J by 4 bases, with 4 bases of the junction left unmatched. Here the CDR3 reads CASSLQGGETQYF. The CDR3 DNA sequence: TGTGCCAGCAGCCTACAGGGGGGAGAGACCCAGTACTTC.

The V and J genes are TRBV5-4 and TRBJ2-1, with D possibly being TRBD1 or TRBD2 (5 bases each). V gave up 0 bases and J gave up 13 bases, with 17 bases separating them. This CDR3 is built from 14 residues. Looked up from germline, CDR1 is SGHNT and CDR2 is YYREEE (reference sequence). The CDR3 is CASSLAGLGETQFF. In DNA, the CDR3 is TGTGCCAGCAGCTTGGCGGGGCTTGGAGAGACCCAGTTCTTC.

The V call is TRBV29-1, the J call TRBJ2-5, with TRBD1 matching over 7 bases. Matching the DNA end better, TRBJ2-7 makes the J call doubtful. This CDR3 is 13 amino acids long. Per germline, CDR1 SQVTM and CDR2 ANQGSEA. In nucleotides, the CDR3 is TGCAGCGTTGTTGACAGGGATTCCTACGAGCAGTACTTC. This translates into CSVVDRDSYEQYF.

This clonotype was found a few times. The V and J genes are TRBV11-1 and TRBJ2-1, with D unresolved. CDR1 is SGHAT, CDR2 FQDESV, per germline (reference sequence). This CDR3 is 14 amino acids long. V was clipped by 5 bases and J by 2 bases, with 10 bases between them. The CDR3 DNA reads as TGTGCCAGCAGCCGGGCCGAGGCCTACAATGAGCAGTTCTTC. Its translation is CASSRAEAYNEQFF.

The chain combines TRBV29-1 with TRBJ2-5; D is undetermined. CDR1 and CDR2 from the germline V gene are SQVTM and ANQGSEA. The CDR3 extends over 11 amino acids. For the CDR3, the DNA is TGCAGTGTCGGGTTAGGGGAGACCCAGTACTTC. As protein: CSVGLGETQYF.

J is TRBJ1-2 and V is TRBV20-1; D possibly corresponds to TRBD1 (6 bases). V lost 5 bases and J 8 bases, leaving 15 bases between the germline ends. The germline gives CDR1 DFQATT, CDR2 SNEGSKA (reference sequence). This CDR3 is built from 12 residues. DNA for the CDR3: TGCAGTGCTCCGGACAGAGAGGGGGGCTACACCTTC. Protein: CSAPDREGGYTF.

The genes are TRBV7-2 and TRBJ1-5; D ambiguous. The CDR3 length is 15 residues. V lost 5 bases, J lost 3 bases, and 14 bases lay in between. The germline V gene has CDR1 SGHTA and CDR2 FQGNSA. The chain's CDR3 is CASSPAAGNNQPQHF. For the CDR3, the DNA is TGTGCCAGCAGCCCGGCGGCGGGAAACAATCAGCCCCAGCATTTT.

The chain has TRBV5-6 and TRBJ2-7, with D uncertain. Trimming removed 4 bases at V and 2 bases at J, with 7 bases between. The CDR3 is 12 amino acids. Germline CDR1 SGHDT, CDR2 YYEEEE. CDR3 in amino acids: CASSVFTYEQYF. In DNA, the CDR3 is TGTGCCAGCAGCGTATTCACCTACGAGCAGTACTTC.

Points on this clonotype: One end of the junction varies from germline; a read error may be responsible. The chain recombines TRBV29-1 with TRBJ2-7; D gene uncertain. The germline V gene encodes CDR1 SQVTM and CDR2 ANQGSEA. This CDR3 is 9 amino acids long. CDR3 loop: CSGTDELYF. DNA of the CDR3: TGCAGCGGAACAGACGAGCTGTACTTC.